This TCR beta chain was found in a study of blood T cells in healthy people across ages. General study results and limits: With age, beta diversity per million T cells declined roughly linearly, significantly by 30 to 50.

This CDR3 is 12 amino acids long. Comments on this clonotype: What it recognizes is unknown. One junction end does not reproduce the germline sequence, and a read error may be involved.

Sample-barcoded 5' priming and a J-beta primer mix drove a second PCR of about 7 to 11 cycles. Using its own MiXCR run on the 5' RACE reads, TCRdb lists one record per CDR3 protein. The profile shows 800,000 to 950,000 distinct CDR3 sequences, around 36% of them singletons. The sequencing input was blood. This receptor was taken from a man aged 18-30 years in good health. J is TRBJ2-5 and V is TRBV12-3 or TRBV12-4; no clear D gene. The CDR3 loop is CAGSFGQETQYF. The CDR3, as DNA: TGTGCCGGCAGTTTTGGACAAGAGACCCAGTACTTC.